Shown below are 2 T cell receptor beta chains from a single sample sequenced in a study of early T cells in non-severe SARS-CoV-2 infection (dated by TCRdb to the early 2020s). Library preparation was by 5' RACE. The reads were generated on a NextSeq 500. TCRdb applied fastp at Q25 and MiXCR to the public reads, then kept only in-frame beta chains. One record per CDR3 amino acid sequence lists the most common genes and DNA. In all, the sample holds over 50,000 distinct CDR3 sequences, and 10% to 15% of those were seen once. The ten largest clones represent 2.9% of the sample. Sequencing was carried out using whole blood. All receptors come from an adult who was a healthcare worker with PCR-confirmed SARS-CoV-2 infection or an uninfected control (not recorded which).

This sequence joins TRBV12-3 or TRBV12-4 and TRBJ1-5; D is undetermined. Trimming shortened V by 8 bases and J by 7 bases, and 15 bases separated the two germline ends. The CDR3 totals 13 residues. The CDR3 sequence is CASADSIGQPQHF. CDR3 DNA: TGTGCCAGCGCCGACTCGATCGGGCAGCCCCAGCATTTT.

This clonotype was recorded a few times. The rearrangement joins TRBV12-3 or TRBV12-4 to TRBJ2-7, with a tentative D call TRBD1 (6 bases). The CDR3 sequence is 15 residues long. V lost 1 base, J lost 4 bases, and 14 bases lay in between. CDR3 in amino acids: CASSLGRGQGYEQYF. CDR3 in DNA: TGTGCCAGCAGTTTAGGCCGAGGGCAGGGGTACGAGCAGTACTTC.